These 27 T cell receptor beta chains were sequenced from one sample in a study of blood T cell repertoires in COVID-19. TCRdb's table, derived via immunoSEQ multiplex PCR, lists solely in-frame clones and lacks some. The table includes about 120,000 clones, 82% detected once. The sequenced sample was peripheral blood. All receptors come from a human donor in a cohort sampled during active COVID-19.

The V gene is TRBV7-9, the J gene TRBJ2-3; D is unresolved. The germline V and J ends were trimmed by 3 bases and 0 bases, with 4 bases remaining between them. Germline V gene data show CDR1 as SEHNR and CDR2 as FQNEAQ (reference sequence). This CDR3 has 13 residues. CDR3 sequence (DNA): TGTGCCAGCAGCTTTTCTAGCACAGATACGCAGTATTTT. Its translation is CASSFSSTDTQYF.

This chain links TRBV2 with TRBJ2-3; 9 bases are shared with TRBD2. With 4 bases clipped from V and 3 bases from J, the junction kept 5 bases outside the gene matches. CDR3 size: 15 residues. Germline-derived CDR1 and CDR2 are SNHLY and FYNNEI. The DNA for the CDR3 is TGTGCCAGCAGTGTTGGACTAGCGACTACAGATACGCAGTATTTT. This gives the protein CASSVGLATTDTQYF. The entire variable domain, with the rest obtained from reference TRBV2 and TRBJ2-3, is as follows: EPEVTQTPSHQVTQMGQEVILRCVPISNHLYFYWYRQILGQKVEFLVSFYNNEISEKSEIFDDQFSVERPDGSNFTLKIRSTKLEDSAMYFCASSVGLATTDTQYFGPGTRLTVL.

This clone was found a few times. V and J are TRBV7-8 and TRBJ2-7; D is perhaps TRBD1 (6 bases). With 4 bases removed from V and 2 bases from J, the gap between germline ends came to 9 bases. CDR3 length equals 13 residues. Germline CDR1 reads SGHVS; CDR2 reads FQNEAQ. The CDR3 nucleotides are TGTGCCAGCAGCTCCCGGACAGCCTACGAGCAGTACTTC. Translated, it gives CASSSRTAYEQYF.

The CDR3 nucleotides are TGTGCCAGCAGCCAAGATGCAACAACCTCTAACTATGGCTACACCTTC. Translating gives CASSQDATTSNYGYTF. The chain uses TRBV3-1 (or the pseudogene TRBV3-2) and TRBJ1-2; D not resolved. V lost 0 bases and J lost 0, with 11 bases in between. CDR1 LGHDT and CDR2 YNNKEL come from the germline V gene (reference sequence). The CDR3 loop spans 16 amino acids.

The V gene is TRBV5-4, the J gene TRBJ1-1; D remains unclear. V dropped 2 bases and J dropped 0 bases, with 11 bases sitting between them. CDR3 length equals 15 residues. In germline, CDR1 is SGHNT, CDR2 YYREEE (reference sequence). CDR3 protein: CASSLYQAMNTEAFF. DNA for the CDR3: TGTGCCAGCAGCTTATACCAGGCCATGAACACTGAAGCTTTCTTT. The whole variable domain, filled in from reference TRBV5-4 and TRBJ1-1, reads ETGVTQSPTHLIKTRGQQVTLRCSSQSGHNTVSWYQQALGQGPQFIFQYYREEENGRGNFPPRFSGLQFPNYSSELNVNALELDDSALYLCASSLYQAMNTEAFFGQGTRLTVV.

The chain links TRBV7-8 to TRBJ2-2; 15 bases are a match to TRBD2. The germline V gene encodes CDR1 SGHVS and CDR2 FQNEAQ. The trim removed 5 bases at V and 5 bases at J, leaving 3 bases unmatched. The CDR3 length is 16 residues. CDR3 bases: TGTGCCAGCAGCCGAGGACTAGCGGGGGGGACCGGGGAGCTGTTTTTT. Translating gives CASSRGLAGGTGELFF.

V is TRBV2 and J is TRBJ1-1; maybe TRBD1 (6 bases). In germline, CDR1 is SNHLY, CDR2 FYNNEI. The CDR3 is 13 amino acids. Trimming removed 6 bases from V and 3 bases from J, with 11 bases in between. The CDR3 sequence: CASRQDRYTEAFF. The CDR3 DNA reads TGTGCCAGCAGACAAGACAGGTACACTGAAGCTTTCTTT.

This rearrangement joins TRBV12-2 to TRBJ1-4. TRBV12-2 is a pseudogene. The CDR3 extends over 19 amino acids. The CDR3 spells CASRLAPGGIAATNEKLFF. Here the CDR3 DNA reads TGTGCAAGTCGCTTAGCGCCGGGGGGCATAGCTGCGACTAATGAAAAACTGTTTTTT.

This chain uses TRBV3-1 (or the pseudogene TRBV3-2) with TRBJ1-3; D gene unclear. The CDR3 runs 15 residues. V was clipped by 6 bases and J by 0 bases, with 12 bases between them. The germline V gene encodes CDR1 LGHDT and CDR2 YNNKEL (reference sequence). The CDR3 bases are TGTGCCAGCAGTCCACAGCCTGCCTCTGGAAACACCATATATTTT. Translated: CASSPQPASGNTIYF.

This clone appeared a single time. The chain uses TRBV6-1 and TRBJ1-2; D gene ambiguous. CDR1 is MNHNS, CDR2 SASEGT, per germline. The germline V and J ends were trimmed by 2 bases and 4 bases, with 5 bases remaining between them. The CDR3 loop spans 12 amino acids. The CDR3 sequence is CASSELSYGYTF. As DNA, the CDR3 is TGTGCCAGCAGTGAACTCAGCTATGGCTACACCTTC.

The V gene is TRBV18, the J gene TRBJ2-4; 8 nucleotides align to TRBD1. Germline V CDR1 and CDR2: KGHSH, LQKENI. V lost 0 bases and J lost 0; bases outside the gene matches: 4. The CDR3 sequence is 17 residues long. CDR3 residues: CASSPPVQGVAKNIQYF. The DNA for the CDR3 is TGTGCCAGCTCACCACCGGTACAGGGGGTAGCCAAAAACATTCAGTACTTC.

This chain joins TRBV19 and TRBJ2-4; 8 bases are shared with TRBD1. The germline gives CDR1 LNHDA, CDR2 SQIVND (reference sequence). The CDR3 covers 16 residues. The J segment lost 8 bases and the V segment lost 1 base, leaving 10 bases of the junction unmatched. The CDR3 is CASSIGAGGLADIQYF. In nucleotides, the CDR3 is TGTGCCAGTAGTATAGGGGCAGGGGGCTTGGCGGACATTCAGTACTTC.

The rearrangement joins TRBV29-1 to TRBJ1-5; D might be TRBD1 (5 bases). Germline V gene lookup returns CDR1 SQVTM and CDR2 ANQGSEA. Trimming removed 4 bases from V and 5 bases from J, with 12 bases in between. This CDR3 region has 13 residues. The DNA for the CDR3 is TGCAGCGTTGCCCCAGGGAGGGATCAGCCCCAGCATTTT. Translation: CSVAPGRDQPQHF.

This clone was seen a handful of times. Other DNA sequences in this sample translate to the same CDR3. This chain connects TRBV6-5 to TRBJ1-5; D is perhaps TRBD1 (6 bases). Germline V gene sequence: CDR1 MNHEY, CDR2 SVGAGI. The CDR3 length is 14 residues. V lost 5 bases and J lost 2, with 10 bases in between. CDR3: CASSLQGGNQPQHF. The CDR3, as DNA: TGTGCCAGCAGTCTACAGGGTGGCAATCAGCCCCAGCATTTT.

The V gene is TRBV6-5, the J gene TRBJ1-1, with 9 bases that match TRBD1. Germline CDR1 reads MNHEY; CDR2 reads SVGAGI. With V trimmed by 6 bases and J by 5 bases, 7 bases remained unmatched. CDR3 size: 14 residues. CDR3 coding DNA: TGTGCCAGCAGCCAGGGACAGGGAGGGACTGAAGCTTTCTTT. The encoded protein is CASSQGQGGTEAFF.

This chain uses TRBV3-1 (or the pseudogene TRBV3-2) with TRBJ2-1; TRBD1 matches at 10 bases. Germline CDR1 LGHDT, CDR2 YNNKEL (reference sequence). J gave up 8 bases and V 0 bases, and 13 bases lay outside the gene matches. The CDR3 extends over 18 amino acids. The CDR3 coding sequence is TGTGCCAGCAGCCAAGAAGTCCCGGGACAGGGGATGGACGATGAGCAGTTCTTC. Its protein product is CASSQEVPGQGMDDEQFF.

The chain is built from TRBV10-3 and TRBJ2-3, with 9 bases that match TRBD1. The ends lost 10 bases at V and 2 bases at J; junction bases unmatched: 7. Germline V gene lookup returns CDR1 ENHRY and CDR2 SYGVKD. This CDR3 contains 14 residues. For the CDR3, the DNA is TGTGCCACGAGGGACAGGGATCACACAGATACGCAGTATTTT. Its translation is CATRDRDHTDTQYF.

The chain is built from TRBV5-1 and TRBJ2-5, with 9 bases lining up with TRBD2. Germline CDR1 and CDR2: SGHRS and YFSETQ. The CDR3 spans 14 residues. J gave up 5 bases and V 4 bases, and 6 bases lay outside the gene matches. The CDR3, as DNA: TGCGCCAGCAGCCCGGGGACTAGCCGGGAGACCCAGTACTTC. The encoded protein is CASSPGTSRETQYF.

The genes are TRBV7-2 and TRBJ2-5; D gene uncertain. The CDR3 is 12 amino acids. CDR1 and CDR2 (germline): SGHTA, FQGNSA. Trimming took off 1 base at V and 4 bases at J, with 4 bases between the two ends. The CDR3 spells CASSLDRETQYF. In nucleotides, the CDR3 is TGTGCCAGCAGCTTAGATAGAGAGACCCAGTACTTC.

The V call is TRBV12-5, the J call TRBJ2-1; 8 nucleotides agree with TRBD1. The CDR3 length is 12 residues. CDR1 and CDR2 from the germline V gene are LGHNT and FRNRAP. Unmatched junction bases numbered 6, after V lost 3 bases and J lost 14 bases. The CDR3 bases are TGTGCTAGTGGTTTAGGGACAGGAGCCAAGTTCTTC. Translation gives CASGLGTGAKFF.

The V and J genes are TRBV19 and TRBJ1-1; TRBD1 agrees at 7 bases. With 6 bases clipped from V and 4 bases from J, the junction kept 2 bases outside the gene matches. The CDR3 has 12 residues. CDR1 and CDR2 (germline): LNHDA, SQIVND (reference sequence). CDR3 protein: CASSRQGTEAFF. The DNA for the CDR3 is TGTGCCAGTAGCAGACAGGGCACTGAAGCTTTCTTT. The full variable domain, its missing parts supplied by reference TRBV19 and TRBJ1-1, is DGGITQSPKYLFRKEGQNVTLSCEQNLNHDAMYWYRQDPGQGLRLIYYSQIVNDFQKGDIAEGYSVSREKKESFPLTVTSAQKNPTAFYLCASSRQGTEAFFGQGTRLTVV.

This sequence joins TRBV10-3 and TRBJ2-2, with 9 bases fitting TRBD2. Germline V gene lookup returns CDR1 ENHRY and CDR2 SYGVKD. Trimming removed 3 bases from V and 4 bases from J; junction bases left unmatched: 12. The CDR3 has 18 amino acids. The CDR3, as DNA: TGTGCCATCAGTGACCCCCTTCGCGGGGGGGTAGGCACCGGGGAGCTGTTTTTT. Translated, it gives CAISDPLRGGVGTGELFF.

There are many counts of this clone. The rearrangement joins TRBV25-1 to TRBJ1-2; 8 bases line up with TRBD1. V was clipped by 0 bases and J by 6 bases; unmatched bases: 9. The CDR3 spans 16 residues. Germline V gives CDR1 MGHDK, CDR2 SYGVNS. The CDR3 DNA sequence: TGTGCCAGCAGTGAATATATTACAGGGGGAAGGGATGGCTACACCTTC. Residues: CASSEYITGGRDGYTF.

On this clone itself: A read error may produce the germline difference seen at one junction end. The CDR3 nucleotides read TGTGCCAATAGGCTGCAGGGGGGTTCCCAGGTCTTC. It encodes CANRLQGGSQVF. The chain couples TRBV19 to TRBJ2-1; TRBD1 might be the D (7 bases). The germline CDR1 and CDR2 sequences are LNHDA and SQIVND (reference sequence). CDR3 length: 12 residues.

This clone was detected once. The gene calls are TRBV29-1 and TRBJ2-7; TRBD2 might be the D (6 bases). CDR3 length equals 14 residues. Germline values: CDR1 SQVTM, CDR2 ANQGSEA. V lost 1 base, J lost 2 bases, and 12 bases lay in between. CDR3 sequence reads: CSVEGGVAAYEQYF. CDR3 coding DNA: TGCAGCGTTGAAGGGGGGGTCGCCGCCTACGAGCAGTACTTC.

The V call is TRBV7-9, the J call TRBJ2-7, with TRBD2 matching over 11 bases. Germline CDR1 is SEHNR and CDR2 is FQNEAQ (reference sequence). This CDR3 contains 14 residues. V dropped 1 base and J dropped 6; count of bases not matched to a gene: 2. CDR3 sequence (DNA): TGTGCCAGCAGCTTAGTAGCGGGGGGGCGCGAGCAGTACTTC. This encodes CASSLVAGGREQYF.

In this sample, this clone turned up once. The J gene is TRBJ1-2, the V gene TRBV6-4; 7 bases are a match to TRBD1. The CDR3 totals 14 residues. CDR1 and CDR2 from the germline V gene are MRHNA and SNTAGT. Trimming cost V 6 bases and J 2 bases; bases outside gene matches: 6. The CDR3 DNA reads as TGTGCCAGCAGGCGGGACAGTCAAAACTATGGCTACACCTTC. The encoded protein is CASRRDSQNYGYTF.